Listed here are 21 T cell receptor beta chains from one sample, sequenced in a study of blood T cells in healthy people across ages. The second PCR ran about 6 to 11 cycles with a sample-barcoded 5' primer and J-beta primers. TCRdb fed the 5' RACE reads into MiXCR, producing one record per CDR3 protein. The sample records some 1.5 million distinct CDR3 sequences, 28% being singletons. Sequenced: blood. The receptors were sampled from a woman aged 25 to 39 in good health.

This clonotype appeared a few times. This chain links TRBV20-1 with TRBJ2-1; possibly TRBD1 or TRBD2 for D (5 bases each). The CDR3 extends over 12 amino acids. The germline CDR1 and CDR2 sequences are DFQATT and SNEGSKA (reference sequence). Trimming removed 3 bases at V and 11 bases at J, with 14 bases between. The CDR3 spells CSARRDRRQQFF. The DNA of the CDR3 is TGCAGTGCTAGGAGGGACCGCCGTCAGCAGTTCTTC.

This clonotype has a handful of counts. The chain joins TRBV29-1 to TRBJ1-2; 7 positions agree with TRBD1. The germline CDR1 and CDR2 sequences are SQVTM and ANQGSEA. The CDR3 has 14 residues. Trimming at V came to 8 bases and at J to 2 bases, leaving 11 bases not matched to a gene. The CDR3 DNA reads TGCAGCACTCGAGAGATACAGGGGAACTATGGCTACACCTTC. Its protein is CSTREIQGNYGYTF.

This clonotype turned up a few times. The gene calls are TRBV20-1 and TRBJ2-1, with 8 nucleotides matching TRBD1. This CDR3 is 11 amino acids long. The V gene's germline CDR1 is DFQATT and CDR2 SNEGSKA (reference sequence). The trim removed 1 base at V and 10 bases at J, leaving 0 bases unmatched. DNA for the CDR3: TGCAGTGCTAGAGGGGACAGGGAGCAGTTCTTC. Its translation: CSARGDREQFF.

The chain carries TRBV7-6 and TRBJ2-1; TRBD2 aligns across 13 bases. CDR3 length: 15 amino acids. Germline lookup yields CDR1 SGHVS and CDR2 FNYEAQ. Losses at the gene ends were 4 bases for V and 8 bases for J; bases not matched to a gene: 5. CDR3 sequence reads: CASSSGTSGADEQFF. For the CDR3, the DNA is TGTGCCAGCAGCTCCGGGACTAGCGGGGCTGATGAGCAGTTCTTC.

The genes are TRBV20-1 and TRBJ2-6; TRBD2 matches at 11 bases. V shed 6 bases, J shed 2 bases, and the junction held 12 bases outside the gene matches. Germline V CDR1 and CDR2: DFQATT, SNEGSKA (reference sequence). This CDR3 contains 18 residues. The CDR3 region is CSAPVSGGARAGANVLTF. CDR3 nucleotide sequence: TGCAGTGCGCCGGTTAGCGGGGGGGCCCGAGCTGGGGCCAACGTCCTGACTTTC.

The table lists this clonotype with many counts. This chain links TRBV6-5 with TRBJ2-3; TRBD2 might be the D (6 bases). V was cut by 5 bases and J by 3 bases, with 15 bases left in between. Germline CDR1 MNHEY, CDR2 SVGAGI. The length of the CDR3 is 15 residues. In DNA form, the CDR3 reads TGTGCCAGCAGTCCCGGAGGGGCGGGGACAGATACGCAGTATTTT. Translated, it gives CASSPGGAGTDTQYF.

The chain links TRBV10-3 to TRBJ1-1; 9 nucleotides agree with TRBD1. Trimming cost V 6 bases and J 7 bases; bases outside gene matches: 6. Per germline, CDR1 ENHRY and CDR2 SYGVKD. The CDR3 is 13 amino acids. CDR3 DNA sequence: TGTGCCATCAGACCGGGGACAGGGTTTGAAGCTTTCTTT. Its protein is CAIRPGTGFEAFF.

The chain is built from TRBV10-3 and TRBJ2-4; 8 bases are shared with TRBD1. The DNA end favors TRBJ2-7, so the J call may be wrong. The germline V gene has CDR1 ENHRY and CDR2 SYGVKD. The CDR3 contains 14 residues. CDR3 loop: CAIRVGQGASEQYF. The CDR3 DNA reads TGTGCCATCAGGGTGGGGCAGGGGGCTTCCGAGCAGTACTTC.

The chain uses TRBV20-1 and TRBJ2-7; 9 nucleotides agree with TRBD2. Germline V gene lookup returns CDR1 DFQATT and CDR2 SNEGSKA (reference sequence). V lost 0 bases and J lost 2; bases outside the gene matches: 5. This CDR3 spans 15 amino acids. This CDR3 reads CSAREGGGGTYEQYF. The DNA for the CDR3 is TGCAGTGCTAGAGAAGGCGGGGGGGGTACCTACGAGCAGTACTTC.

In its sample, this clonotype was seen a few times. The chain couples TRBV7-2 to TRBJ2-7, with 11 nucleotides matching TRBD2. The CDR3 totals 17 residues. Germline V gives CDR1 SGHTA, CDR2 FQGNSA. After removal of 1 base from V and 2 bases from J, the junction contained 7 bases not matched to a gene. CDR3 loop: CASSLDRTSGLTYEQYF. In DNA, the CDR3 is TGTGCCAGCAGCTTAGACCGGACTAGCGGGCTAACCTACGAGCAGTACTTC.

Comment on this clonotype: A much larger clone differs from this one at a single base, so this may be a read error. The J gene is TRBJ2-7, the V gene TRBV29-1; 7 bases match TRBD2. The germline V gene has CDR1 SQVTM and CDR2 ANQGSEA. The CDR3 covers 13 residues. CDR3 in DNA: TGCAGCGTCCCCTCGAGCGGGACCTACGGGCAGTACTTC. Translating gives CSVPSSGTYGQYF.

This clonotype occurred a few times. The V and J genes are TRBV28 and TRBJ1-2; D not resolved. CDR3 size: 13 residues. CDR1 MDHEN and CDR2 SYDVKM come from the germline V gene. V was trimmed by 4 bases and J by 8 bases, leaving 14 bases between them. CDR3 in amino acids: CASSSARIRGYTF. The CDR3 coding sequence is TGTGCCAGCAGTTCCGCCCGGATCCGCGGCTACACCTTC.

The chain employs TRBV13 and TRBJ2-1, with 7 nucleotides matching TRBD2. Looked up from germline, CDR1 is PRHDT and CDR2 is FYEKMQ (reference sequence). The CDR3 loop spans 12 amino acids. With V trimmed by 5 bases and J by 15 bases, 10 bases remained unmatched. The CDR3 DNA sequence: TGTGCCAGCAGCATCCTGCGGGAGACGCGGTTCTTC. It codes for CASSILRETRFF.

This clonotype was recorded a few times. Relative to the germline gene, one junction end is altered; a read error may explain this. V and J are TRBV20-1 and TRBJ2-1, with 8 bases matching TRBD1. From germline, CDR1 is DFQATT and CDR2 SNEGSKA (reference sequence). The CDR3 extends over 13 amino acids. Written as DNA, the CDR3 is TGCAATGCTGCTCAGGGGGCCGCGACTGAGCAGTTCTTC. Amino acids: CNAAQGAATEQFF.

This clonotype was seen repeatedly, ten times or more. This chain joins TRBV29-1 and TRBJ1-2; the D gene is possibly TRBD1 (5 bases). Looked up from germline, CDR1 is SQVTM and CDR2 is ANQGSEA. V was shortened by 4 bases and J by 8 bases, with 17 bases between the two germline ends. This CDR3 has 13 residues. This CDR3 reads CSVGRQGLYGYTF. The CDR3 coding sequence is TGCAGCGTTGGAAGGCAGGGTCTCTACGGCTACACCTTC.

The V gene is TRBV28, the J gene TRBJ2-4, with 7 bases lining up with TRBD1. CDR1 is MDHEN, CDR2 SYDVKM, per germline. This CDR3 is 14 amino acids long. The trim removed 6 bases at V and 6 bases at J, leaving 8 bases unmatched. CDR3 protein: CASRPTGTGNIQYF. The CDR3 region has the DNA TGTGCCAGCAGACCGACAGGGACGGGAAACATTCAGTACTTC.

This clonotype has a count of ten or more. This chain connects TRBV6-5 to TRBJ1-1; 8 positions agree with TRBD1. The CDR3 has 14 amino acids. Germline loops: CDR1 MNHEY, CDR2 SVGAGI. The J segment lost 4 bases and the V segment lost 6 bases, leaving 7 bases of the junction unmatched. In nucleotides, the CDR3 is TGTGCCAGCAGCCCCGACAGGGGAGGCACTGAAGCTTTCTTT. Its protein is CASSPDRGGTEAFF.

This clonotype has a handful of counts. J is TRBJ1-2 and V is TRBV28; 10 positions match TRBD1. Germline V gives CDR1 MDHEN, CDR2 SYDVKM. This CDR3 spans 15 amino acids. J was trimmed by 2 bases and V by 5 bases; bases with no gene match: 5. The CDR3 region has the DNA TGTGCCAGCAGTCCGAGGGGACAGGGGAACTATGGCTACACCTTC. Translating gives CASSPRGQGNYGYTF.

This clonotype showed up just a few times. V is TRBV2 and J is TRBJ2-1, with TRBD1 matching over 8 bases. Germline lookup yields CDR1 SNHLY and CDR2 FYNNEI. This CDR3 is built from 14 residues. V was clipped by 7 bases and J by 5 bases; unmatched bases: 7. CDR3 amino acids: CASKQEQGDNEQFF. Here the CDR3 DNA reads TGTGCCAGCAAGCAGGAACAGGGGGACAATGAGCAGTTCTTC. The full variable domain, in which reference TRBV2 and TRBJ2-1 provide the parts outside the CDR3, is EPEVTQTPSHQVTQMGQEVILRCVPISNHLYFYWYRQILGQKVEFLVSFYNNEISEKSEIFDDQFSVERPDGSNFTLKIRSTKLEDSAMYFCASKQEQGDNEQFFGPGTRLTVL.

This clonotype occurred many times. The chain has TRBV4-3 and TRBJ1-5; 7 bases match TRBD1. The CDR3 consists of 17 residues. V trimming: 4 bases; J trimming: 6 bases; junction bases outside the gene matches: 15. Looked up from germline, CDR1 is LGHNA and CDR2 is YSLEER. The CDR3 spells CASSPPAEGAVGQPQHF. CDR3 nucleotides: TGCGCCAGCAGCCCCCCGGCTGAGGGGGCGGTCGGTCAGCCCCAGCATTTT.

The rearrangement uses TRBV20-1 and TRBJ2-4; D remains unclear. Germline values: CDR1 DFQATT, CDR2 SNEGSKA (reference sequence). The V gene lost 1 base and the J gene lost 0 bases, with 7 bases spanning the gap. The CDR3 consists of 14 residues. The CDR3, as DNA: TGCAGTGCTAGAGGACGTCTAGCCAAAAACATTCAGTACTTC. Its translation is CSARGRLAKNIQYF.